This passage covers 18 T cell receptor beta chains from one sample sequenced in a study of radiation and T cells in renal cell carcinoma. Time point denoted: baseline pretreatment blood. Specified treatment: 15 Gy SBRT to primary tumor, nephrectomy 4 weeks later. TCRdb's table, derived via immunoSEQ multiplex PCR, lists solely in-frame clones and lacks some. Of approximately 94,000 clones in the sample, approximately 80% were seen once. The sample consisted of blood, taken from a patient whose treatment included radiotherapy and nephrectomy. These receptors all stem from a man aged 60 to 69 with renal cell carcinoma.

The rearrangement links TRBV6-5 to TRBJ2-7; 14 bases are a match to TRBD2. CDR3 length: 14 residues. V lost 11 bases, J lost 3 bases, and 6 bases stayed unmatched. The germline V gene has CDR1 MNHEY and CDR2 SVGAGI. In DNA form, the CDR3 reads TGTGCCGGTCTGGGACTAGCGGGAGACTACGAGCAGTACTTC. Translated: CAGLGLAGDYEQYF.

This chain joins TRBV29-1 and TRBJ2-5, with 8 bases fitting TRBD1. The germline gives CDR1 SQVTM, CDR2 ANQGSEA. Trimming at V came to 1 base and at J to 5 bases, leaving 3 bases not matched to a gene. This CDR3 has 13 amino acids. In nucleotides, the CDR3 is TGCAGCGTTGAAGGGACAGGGTCGGAGACCCAGTACTTC. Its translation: CSVEGTGSETQYF.

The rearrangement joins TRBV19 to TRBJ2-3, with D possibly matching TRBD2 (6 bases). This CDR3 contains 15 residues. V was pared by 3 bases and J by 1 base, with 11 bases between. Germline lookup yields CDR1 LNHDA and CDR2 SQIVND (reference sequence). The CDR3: CASSILRGRTDTQYF. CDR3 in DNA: TGTGCCAGTAGTATTTTGCGGGGCCGCACAGATACGCAGTATTTT.

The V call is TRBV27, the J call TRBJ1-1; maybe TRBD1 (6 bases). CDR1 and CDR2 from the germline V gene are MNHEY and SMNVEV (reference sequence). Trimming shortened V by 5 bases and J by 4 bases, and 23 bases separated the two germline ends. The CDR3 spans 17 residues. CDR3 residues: CASSPPSWGAGSTEAFF. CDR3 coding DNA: TGTGCCAGCAGTCCACCATCGTGGGGGGCAGGGAGCACTGAAGCTTTCTTT.

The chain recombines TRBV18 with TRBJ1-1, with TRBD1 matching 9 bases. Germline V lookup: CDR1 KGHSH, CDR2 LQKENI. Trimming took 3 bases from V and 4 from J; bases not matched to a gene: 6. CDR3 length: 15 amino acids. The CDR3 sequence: CASSPEGQGATEAFF. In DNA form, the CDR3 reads TGTGCCAGCTCACCCGAGGGACAGGGCGCCACTGAAGCTTTCTTT.

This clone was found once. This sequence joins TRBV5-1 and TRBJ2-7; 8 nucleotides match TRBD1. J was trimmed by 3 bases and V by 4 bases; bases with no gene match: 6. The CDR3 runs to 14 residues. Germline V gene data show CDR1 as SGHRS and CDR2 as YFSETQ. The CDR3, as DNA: TGCGCCAGCAGCCTGTCCGGACAGGGCTACGAGCAGTACTTC. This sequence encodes CASSLSGQGYEQYF.

CDR3 nucleotide sequence: TGTGCCAGCAGCTTCCCTCCGGGTAGCAATCAGCCCCAGCATTTT. The encoded protein is CASSFPPGSNQPQHF. The genes are TRBV7-8 and TRBJ1-5, with D hard to call. The CDR3 is 15 amino acids. Germline CDR1 and CDR2: SGHVS and FQNEAQ. Trimming removed 3 bases at V and 0 bases at J, with 9 bases between.

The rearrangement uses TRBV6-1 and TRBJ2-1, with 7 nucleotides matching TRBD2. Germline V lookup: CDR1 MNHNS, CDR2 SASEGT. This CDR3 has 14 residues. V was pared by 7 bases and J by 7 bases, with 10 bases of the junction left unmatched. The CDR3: CASIREGLWNEQFF. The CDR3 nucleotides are TGTGCCAGCATAAGGGAGGGCTTGTGGAATGAGCAGTTCTTC.

The CDR3 DNA reads as TGCGCCAGCAGCCAAGATGGGATAGCGGGCAACACCGGGGAGCTGTTTTTT. Translating gives CASSQDGIAGNTGELFF. V usage is TRBV4-1 and J usage is TRBJ2-2, with 7 bases lining up with TRBD2. CDR3 length equals 17 residues. Germline values: CDR1 MGHRA, CDR2 YSYEKL. With 0 bases clipped from V and 2 bases from J, the junction kept 6 bases outside the gene matches.

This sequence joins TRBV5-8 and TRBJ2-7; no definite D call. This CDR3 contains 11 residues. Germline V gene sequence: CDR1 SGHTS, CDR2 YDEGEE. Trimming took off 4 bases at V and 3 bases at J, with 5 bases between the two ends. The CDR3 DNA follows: TGTGCCAGCAGCCCCCTCTACGAGCAGTACTTC. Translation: CASSPLYEQYF.

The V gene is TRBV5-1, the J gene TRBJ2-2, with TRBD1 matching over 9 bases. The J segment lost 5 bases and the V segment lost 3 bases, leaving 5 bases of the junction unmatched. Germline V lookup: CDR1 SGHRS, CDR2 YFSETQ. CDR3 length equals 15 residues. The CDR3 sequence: CASSWGTGRTGELFF. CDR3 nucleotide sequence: TGCGCCAGCAGCTGGGGGACAGGGCGGACCGGGGAGCTGTTTTTT.

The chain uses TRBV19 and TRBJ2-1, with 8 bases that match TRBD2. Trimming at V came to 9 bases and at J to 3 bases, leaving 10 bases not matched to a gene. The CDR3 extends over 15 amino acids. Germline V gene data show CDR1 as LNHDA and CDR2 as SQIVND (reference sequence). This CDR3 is CASHSGTTNYNEQFF. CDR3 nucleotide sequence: TGTGCCAGCCATAGCGGGACCACTAACTACAATGAGCAGTTCTTC.

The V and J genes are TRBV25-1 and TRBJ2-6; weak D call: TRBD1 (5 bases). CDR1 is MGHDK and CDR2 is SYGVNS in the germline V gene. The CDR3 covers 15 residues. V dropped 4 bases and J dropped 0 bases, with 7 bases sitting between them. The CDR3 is CASSARDSGANVLTF. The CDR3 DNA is TGTGCCAGCAGTGCCAGGGACTCTGGGGCCAACGTCCTGACTTTC. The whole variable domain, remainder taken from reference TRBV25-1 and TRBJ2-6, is EADIYQTPRYLVIGTGKKITLECSQTMGHDKMYWYQQDPGMELHLIHYSYGVNSTEKGDLSSESTVSRIRTEHFPLTLESARPSHTSQYLCASSARDSGANVLTFGAGSRLTVL.

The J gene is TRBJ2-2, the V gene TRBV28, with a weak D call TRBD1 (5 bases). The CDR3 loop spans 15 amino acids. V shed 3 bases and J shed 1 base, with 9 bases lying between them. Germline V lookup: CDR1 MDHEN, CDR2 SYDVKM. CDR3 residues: CASSFRGMNTGELFF. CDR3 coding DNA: TGTGCCAGCAGTTTTAGGGGTATGAACACCGGGGAGCTGTTTTTT. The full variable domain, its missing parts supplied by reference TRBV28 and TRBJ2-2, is DVKVTQSSRYLVKRTGEKVFLECVQDMDHENMFWYRQDPGLGLRLIYFSYDVKMKEKGDIPEGYSVSREKKERFSLILESASTNQTSMYLCASSFRGMNTGELFFGEGSRLTVL.

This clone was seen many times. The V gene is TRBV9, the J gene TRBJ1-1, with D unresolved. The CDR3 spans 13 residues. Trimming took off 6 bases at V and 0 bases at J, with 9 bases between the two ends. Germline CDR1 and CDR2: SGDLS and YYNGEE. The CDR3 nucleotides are TGTGCCAGCACCGAGGCGCTGAACACTGAAGCTTTCTTT. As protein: CASTEALNTEAFF.

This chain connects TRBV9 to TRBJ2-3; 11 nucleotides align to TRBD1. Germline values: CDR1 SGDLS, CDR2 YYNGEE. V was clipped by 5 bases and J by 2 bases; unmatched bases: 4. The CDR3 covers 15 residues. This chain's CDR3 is CASRGTGGSTDTQYF. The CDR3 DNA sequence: TGTGCCAGCAGGGGGACAGGGGGGTCCACAGATACGCAGTATTTT.

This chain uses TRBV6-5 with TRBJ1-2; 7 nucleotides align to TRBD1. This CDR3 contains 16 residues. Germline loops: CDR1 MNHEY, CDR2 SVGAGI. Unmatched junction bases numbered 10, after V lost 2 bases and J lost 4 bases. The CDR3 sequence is CASSYEAGGRAYGYTF. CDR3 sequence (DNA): TGTGCCAGCAGTTACGAAGCAGGGGGTCGTGCCTATGGCTACACCTTC.

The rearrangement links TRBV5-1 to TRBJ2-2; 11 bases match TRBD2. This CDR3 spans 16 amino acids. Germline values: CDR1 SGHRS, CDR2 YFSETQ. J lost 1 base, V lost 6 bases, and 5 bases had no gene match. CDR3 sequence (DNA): TGCGCCAGCAAGAGACTAGCGGGAAAGAACACCGGGGAGCTGTTTTTT. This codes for CASKRLAGKNTGELFF.